This T cell receptor (beta chain) was obtained from a study of T cell responses to AZD1222 COVID-19 vaccine. The study, taken as a whole, reports: At baseline, seropositivity was found in only a handful of AZD1222 recipients. White British ancestry dominated among donors, who included more females, and clonal diversity was possibly underestimated.

Note on this clone: Its specificity is not known.

The data were produced by immunoSEQ multiplex PCR, yet TCRdb's version contains in-frame clones alone and is incomplete. This sample's clone table lists about 140,000 clones. Trimming took off 4 bases at V and 2 bases at J, with 13 bases between the two ends. Germline assignment: CDR1 SGHTS and CDR2 YDEGEE. The CDR3 runs to 15 residues. This clonotype was obtained from an adult in good health. This sequence joins TRBV5-8 and TRBJ1-5; D gene uncertain. The specimen was peripheral blood. The CDR3 here is CASSPTPGGNQPQHF. The CDR3 coding sequence is TGTGCCAGCAGCCCGACCCCTGGTGGCAATCAGCCCCAGCATTTT.